A selection of T cell receptor beta chains follows, all from one sample in a study of T-cell reconstitution after alpha-beta-depleted transplantation in children. MiXCR, applied by TCRdb to the PCR reads, yields one record per CDR3 protein. Of about 110,000 distinct CDR3 sequences in the sample, about 6.5% were seen once. Sequenced here: PBMCs, mostly from graft donor cells, sampled 360 days after TCRalphabeta/CD19-depleted stem cell transplant. Receptor source: a male patient between 2 and 10 years old who had a stem cell transplant for acute lymphoblastic leukemia, so the T cells may come from the graft donor. Both conserved end residues are part of each CDR3. A D gene is named only where the DNA matches it firmly. The size entry is marked missing in some rows and otherwise reads once, few, many or a size class.

clone_size j_call v_call d_call cdr3_aa cdr3_nt
many TRBJ2-2 TRBV5-4 TRBD1 CASSFGTAFTGELFF TGTGCCAGCAGCTTCGGGACAGCGTTCACCGGGGAGCTGTTTTTT
few TRBJ1-2 TRBV9 NA CASSVVDSRGYTF TGTGCCAGCAGCGTAGTGGACAGCAGAGGCTACACCTTC
many TRBJ1-2 TRBV4-3 TRBD1 CASSHRQGSYGYTF TGCGCCAGCAGCCATCGACAGGGGAGCTATGGCTACACCTTC
NA TRBJ1-4 TRBV5-6 NA CASSPLGGVNEKLFF TGTGCCAGCAGCCCATTGGGCGGGGTAAATGAAAAACTGTTTTTT
NA TRBJ2-7 TRBV20-1 NA CSARGTAPAYEQYF TGCAGTGCGAGAGGTACAGCACCGGCCTACGAGCAGTACTTC
NA TRBJ1-4 TRBV5-6 NA CASSQLNNEKLFF TGTGCCAGCAGCCAATTGAATAATGAAAAACTGTTTTTT
many TRBJ1-1 TRBV9 NA CASSGALSNTEAFF TGTGCCAGCAGCGGGGCCCTCTCGAACACTGAAGCTTTCTTT
NA TRBJ2-1 TRBV11-3 TRBD2 CASSLGGGGGDEQFF TGTGCCAGCAGCTTAGGGGGCGGGGGGGGAGATGAGCAGTTCTTC
many TRBJ1-1 TRBV12-3/TRBV12-4 NA CASSMAYTEAFF TGTGCCAGCAGTATGGCCTACACTGAAGCTTTCTTT
many TRBJ2-3 TRBV5-1 NA CASSLAQAGLPDTQYF TGCGCCAGCAGCTTGGCCCAGGCTGGGCTACCAGATACGCAGTATTTT
many TRBJ2-3 TRBV2 TRBD1 CASSGQGGTDTQYF TGTGCCAGCAGTGGTCAGGGGGGCACAGATACGCAGTATTTT
many TRBJ2-7 TRBV25-1 NA CASSVFDRTGQYF TGTGCCAGCAGTGTCTTCGACAGGACTGGGCAGTACTTC
NA TRBJ2-5 TRBV6-2/TRBV6-3 NA CASSYTGVGETQYF TGTGCCAGCAGTTACACCGGGGTAGGGGAGACCCAGTACTTC
few TRBJ2-5 TRBV7-9 NA CASSLVLFLRKETQYF TGTGCCAGCAGCTTAGTCCTCTTCCTCAGAAAAGAGACCCAGTACTTC
many TRBJ2-7 TRBV7-9 TRBD2 CASSPRLAGGYEQYF TGTGCCAGCAGCCCTAGACTAGCGGGAGGATACGAGCAGTACTTC
NA TRBJ1-2 TRBV4-3 NA CASSPRETLNYGYTF TGCGCCAGCAGCCCCCGGGAGACCCTAAACTATGGCTACACCTTC
many TRBJ1-6 TRBV5-5 NA CASSLRPYSSYNSPLHF TGTGCCAGCAGTTTGAGGCCGTACAGCTCCTATAATTCACCCCTCCACTTT
NA TRBJ2-1 TRBV19 TRBD2 CASSVESLAGGPEQFF TGTGCCAGTAGTGTCGAGAGCCTAGCGGGAGGGCCGGAGCAGTTCTTC
medium-sized TRBJ2-1 TRBV5-1 TRBD2 CASSFSGSSYNEQFF TGCGCCAGCAGCTTTAGCGGGAGTTCCTACAATGAGCAGTTCTTC
NA TRBJ1-4 TRBV18 TRBD1 CASSPPDRGLEKLFF TGTGCCAGCTCACCACCGGACAGGGGGCTGGAAAAACTGTTTTTT
few TRBJ2-7 TRBV20-1 TRBD1 CSAPPGQMYEQYF TGCAGTGCCCCCCCGGGACAGATGTACGAGCAGTACTTC
few TRBJ2-3 TRBV6-2/TRBV6-3 NA CASSYSNYLTDTQYF TGTGCCAGCAGTTACTCCAACTACCTGACAGATACGCAGTATTTT
many TRBJ2-1 TRBV20-1 TRBD2 CSARLAGVGDEQFF TGCAGTGCTAGGCTAGCGGGAGTAGGTGATGAGCAGTTCTTC
NA TRBJ1-6 TRBV7-9 NA CASSTFISSSYNSPLHF TGTGCCAGCAGCACTTTCATTTCGAGCTCCTATAATTCACCCCTCCACTTT
many TRBJ1-5 TRBV2 NA CASSGTYNQPQHF TGTGCCAGCAGCGGGACCTATAATCAGCCCCAGCATTTT
few TRBJ2-3 TRBV27 NA CASERGGPGGTDTQYF TGTGCCAGCGAGAGGGGGGGGCCAGGAGGCACAGATACGCAGTATTTT
NA TRBJ2-7 TRBV30 NA CAWSVGGASYEQYF TGTGCCTGGAGTGTAGGAGGGGCGTCCTACGAGCAGTACTTC
few TRBJ2-5 TRBV2 NA CATLTRETQYF TGTGCCACCCTCACCCGCGAGACCCAGTACTTC
many TRBJ2-3 TRBV25-1 NA CASSAPGPLGDTQYF TGTGCCAGCAGTGCCCCGGGACCCCTGGGAGATACGCAGTATTTT
many TRBJ2-2 TRBV29-1 NA CSVAAGTGELFF TGCAGCGTTGCGGCAGGCACCGGGGAGCTGTTTTTT
NA TRBJ2-5 TRBV7-6 NA CASSLIQETQYF TGTGCCAGCAGCTTAATCCAAGAGACCCAGTACTTC
many TRBJ2-7 TRBV6-2/TRBV6-3 TRBD1 CASEGQGLTYEQYF TGTGCCAGCGAAGGACAGGGACTTACCTACGAGCAGTACTTC
NA TRBJ2-7 TRBV18 NA CASSPNFQEGYEQYF TGTGCCAGCTCACCAAACTTCCAAGAGGGCTACGAGCAGTACTTC
many TRBJ2-5 TRBV4-3 NA CASSPVGEETQYF TGCGCCAGCAGCCCCGTCGGGGAGGAGACCCAGTACTTC
NA TRBJ2-6 TRBV10-3 TRBD1 CATLFTGAGTNVLTF TGTGCCACCTTGTTTACAGGGGCTGGGACCAACGTCCTGACTTTC